Listed below are T cell receptor beta chains from one sample, sequenced in a study of T-cell reconstitution after alpha-beta-depleted transplantation in children. Via MiXCR, TCRdb re-called the PCR reads, giving one row per CDR3 protein. There are some 830,000 distinct CDR3 sequences in the sample; approximately 15% occur only once, and roughly 4.8% lies in the top ten. The sample was PBMCs, mostly from graft donor cells, taken 360 days after TCRalphabeta/CD19-depleted stem cell transplant. The receptor set was obtained from a male patient younger than 18 who had a stem cell transplant for acute lymphoblastic leukemia, so the T cells may come from the graft donor. CDR3s include the opening cysteine and the closing phenylalanine or tryptophan. The order of the fields is CDR3 DNA, CDR3 protein, CDR3 length, J gene, clone size, D gene, V gene. A D gene is named only where the DNA matches it firmly. Where a row states a size, it is once, few, many or the class of an expanded clone; other rows omit it.

TGTGCCAGCAGTCCCTTCTGGTTTCCCACGGAGCGCAATGAGCAGTTCTTC	CASSPFWFPTERNEQFF	17	TRBJ2-1	NA	NA	TRBV2
TGTGCCAGCCGACGCCAGGGTTTAGGGGAGCTGTTTTTT	CASRRQGLGELFF	13	TRBJ2-2	NA	NA	TRBV12-3/TRBV12-4
TGTGCCAGCAGTTTGACTAGGGCGGGAGATACGCAGTATTTT	CASSLTRAGDTQYF	14	TRBJ2-3	NA	NA	TRBV27
TGCGCCAGCCAGGCAGCGGTTATAACGAGCTCCTACAATGAGCAGTTCTTC	CASQAAVITSSYNEQFF	17	TRBJ2-1	few	NA	TRBV10-2
TGTGCCAGCAGCGTAGGAGGACAGATGAATGAGCAGTTCTTC	CASSVGGQMNEQFF	14	TRBJ2-1	NA	NA	TRBV9
TGTGCCAGCAGCCTCCGGGGTAGCGACTACTACGAGCAGTACTTC	CASSLRGSDYYEQYF	15	TRBJ2-7	few	NA	TRBV7-2
TGCGCCAGCAGCGACGTCAGGACAGGCCTCGTCGGGGAGCTGTTTTTT	CASSDVRTGLVGELFF	16	TRBJ2-2	few	TRBD1	TRBV5-1
TGTGCCAGCAGCTTAACGGGCCAGAACATTCAGTACTTC	CASSLTGQNIQYF	13	TRBJ2-4	NA	NA	TRBV7-3
TGCAGTGCTAGATTTAGAGGGAGTACGAGCTACAATGAGCAGTTCTTC	CSARFRGSTSYNEQFF	16	TRBJ2-1	few	NA	TRBV20-1
TGTGCCCGCAGACATCGGAGGACTGAAGCTTTCTTT	CARRHRRTEAFF	12	TRBJ1-1	once	NA	TRBV3-1
TGTGCCACCAGCAGAACTAGGGGAGGGTGGTACACTGAAGCTTTCTTT	CATSRTRGGWYTEAFF	16	TRBJ1-1	NA	NA	TRBV15